One and the same sample provided the 6 T cell receptor beta chains below, sequenced in a study of blood T cell repertoires in COVID-19. This table comes from immunoSEQ multiplex PCR, and its TCRdb copy is limited to in-frame clones, with some not included. Of a few hundred thousand clones in the sample, around 83% were seen once. Sequencing was done on a sample of PBMCs or T cells enriched from blood (not recorded which). All receptors derive from a woman aged 45-65 years who had been exposed to COVID-19.

The chain employs TRBV3-1 (or the pseudogene TRBV3-2) and TRBJ1-2; 7 positions match TRBD1. V dropped 4 bases and J dropped 4; count of bases not matched to a gene: 6. The germline V gene encodes CDR1 LGHDT and CDR2 YNNKEL (reference sequence). CDR3 length equals 14 residues. CDR3 DNA sequence: TGTGCCAGCAGCCTGGACAGGTCTGGCTATGGCTACACCTTC. Amino acid sequence: CASSLDRSGYGYTF.

This chain joins TRBV28 and TRBJ1-2; weak D call: TRBD1 (5 bases). This CDR3 contains 15 residues. Trimming removed 6 bases at V and 8 bases at J, with 22 bases between. The V gene's germline CDR1 is MDHEN and CDR2 SYDVKM. CDR3 region: CASSHEDLGGRGYTF. CDR3 DNA: TGTGCCAGCAGCCACGAAGACCTGGGGGGTAGGGGCTACACCTTC.

V gene TRBV19 combines with J gene TRBJ2-7; 9 nucleotides line up with TRBD1. V was pared by 10 bases and J by 2 bases, with 12 bases of the junction left unmatched. The CDR3 length is 15 residues. CDR1 LNHDA and CDR2 SQIVND come from the germline V gene (reference sequence). The CDR3, as DNA: TGTGCCACTACAGGGGGGACAGGGCAAACCTACGAGCAGTACTTC. It encodes CATTGGTGQTYEQYF.

This chain connects TRBV4-3 to TRBJ1-4; D is perhaps TRBD1 (6 bases). The V end lost 0 bases, the J end lost 1 base, and 15 bases lay between the germline ends. The CDR3 runs to 18 residues. The germline V gene encodes CDR1 LGHNA and CDR2 YSLEER. CDR3 residues: CASSQDLIQGRTNEKLFF. The CDR3 region has the DNA TGCGCCAGCAGCCAAGATCTTATCCAGGGGAGAACTAATGAAAAACTGTTTTTT.

Only a few counts were recorded for this clone. This rearrangement joins TRBV13 to TRBJ1-2; TRBD1 aligns across 7 bases. Germline V gene data show CDR1 as PRHDT and CDR2 as FYEKMQ (reference sequence). This CDR3 region has 14 residues. J was trimmed by 2 bases and V by 5 bases; bases with no gene match: 5. CDR3 region: CASSRGRGNYGYTF. In DNA, the CDR3 is TGTGCCAGCAGCCGAGGCAGGGGGAACTATGGCTACACCTTC.

This clone was seen only a few times. V gene TRBV19 combines with J gene TRBJ1-6; D might be TRBD1 (6 bases). V lost 6 bases to trimming and J lost 12 bases, with 15 bases between them. The CDR3 has 13 amino acids. Germline CDR1 and CDR2: LNHDA and SQIVND (reference sequence). Here the CDR3 DNA reads TGTGCCAGTAGCGATACAGGGATTTTACCCCTCCACTTT. Its translation: CASSDTGILPLHF.